The entry below describes one T cell receptor (beta chain). Its antigen remains unidentified. Treatment denoted: around 19 received Ad26.COV2.S at low or high dose, single or two shots; several received placebo; per-sample allocation not given. The samples were gathered on day 63 after the first injection of vaccine or placebo. The record originates from a study of Ad26.COV2.S vaccination and SARS-CoV-2 variants. Sequenced by immunoSEQ multiplex PCR; TCRdb stores in-frame clones only, minus some. Of more than 300,000 clones in the sample, about 86% were seen once. Study-wide results and limits: People who got the vaccine had more spike-specific TCR breadth than people who got placebo.

In germline, CDR1 is DFQATT, CDR2 SNEGSKA (reference sequence). This CDR3 is 18 amino acids long. V shed 3 bases, J shed 2 bases, and the junction held 12 bases outside the gene matches. The receptor's source is a person between 18 and 65 years old who received the Ad26.COV2.S COVID-19 vaccine or a placebo. The V and J genes are TRBV20-1 and TRBJ1-6; 8 nucleotides agree with TRBD1. Specimen: peripheral blood, collected in a trial of Ad26.COV2.S vaccine versus placebo. CDR3 loop: CSASRRDRFAAYNSPLHF. The DNA for the CDR3 is TGCAGTGCTAGTAGGCGGGACAGGTTTGCTGCCTATAATTCACCCCTCCACTTT.